This record looks at one T cell receptor (beta chain) sequence and its context. These data come from a study of T cell changes during pregnancy in multiple sclerosis. The protocol was immunoSEQ multiplex PCR, while the TCRdb copy is restricted to in-frame clones and leaves out a portion. The sample records around 21,000 clones, 75% to 90% being singletons. V lost 2 bases to trimming and J lost 7 bases, with 18 bases between them. The CDR3 length is 16 residues. The V gene's germline CDR1 is MGHRA and CDR2 YSYEKL. The J gene is TRBJ2-1, the V gene TRBV4-1, with a weak D call TRBD1 (5 bases). The receptor was isolated from a female donor in good health, enrolled as a control in a pregnancy study. The sample was CD8+ T cells from peripheral blood mononuclear cells, taken after pregnancy. For the CDR3, the DNA is TGCGCCAGCAGCCAACATAGACAGTACGGTGGGAATGAGCAGTTCTTC. It specifies CASSQHRQYGGNEQFF.